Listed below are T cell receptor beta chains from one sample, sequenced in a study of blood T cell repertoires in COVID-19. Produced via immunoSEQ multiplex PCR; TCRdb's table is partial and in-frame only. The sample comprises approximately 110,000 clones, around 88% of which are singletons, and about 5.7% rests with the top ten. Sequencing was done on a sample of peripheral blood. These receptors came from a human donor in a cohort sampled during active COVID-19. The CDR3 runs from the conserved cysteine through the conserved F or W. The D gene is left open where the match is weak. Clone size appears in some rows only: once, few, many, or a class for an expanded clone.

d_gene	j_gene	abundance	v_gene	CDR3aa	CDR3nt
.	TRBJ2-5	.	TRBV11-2	CASSLGRGSRDRYQETQYF	TGTGCCAGCAGCTTAGGACGGGGGTCGCGGGACCGGTACCAAGAGACCCAGTACTTC
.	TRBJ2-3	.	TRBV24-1	CATSPGRPDTQYF	TGTGCCACCAGCCCCGGGAGACCAGATACGCAGTATTTT
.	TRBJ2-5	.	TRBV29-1	CSVVRGQTQETQYF	TGCAGCGTTGTAAGGGGTCAGACCCAAGAGACCCAGTACTTC
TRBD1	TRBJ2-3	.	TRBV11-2	CASSTQPGQGRDTQYF	TGTGCCAGCAGCACTCAACCGGGACAGGGTCGAGATACGCAGTATTTT
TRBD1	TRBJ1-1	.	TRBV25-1	CASARSGQVNTEAFF	TGTGCCAGCGCCAGGTCGGGACAGGTAAACACTGAAGCTTTCTTT
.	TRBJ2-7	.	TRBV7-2	CASSLETLVNYEQYF	TGTGCCAGCAGCTTAGAAACCCTAGTTAACTACGAGCAGTACTTC
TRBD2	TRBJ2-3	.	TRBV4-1	CASSQEGLAVLNTDTQYF	TGCGCCAGCAGCCAAGAGGGTCTAGCGGTGCTGAACACAGATACGCAGTATTTT
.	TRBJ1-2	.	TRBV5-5	CASSPSGTLYGYTF	TGTGCCAGCAGCCCGTCCGGGACTCTCTATGGCTACACCTTC
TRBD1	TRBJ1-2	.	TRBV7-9	CASSAPRDRVEYTF	TGTGCCAGCAGCGCGCCCCGGGACAGGGTGGAATACACCTTC
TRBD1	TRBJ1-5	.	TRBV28	CASIPQGGGNQPQHF	TGTGCCAGCATTCCACAGGGGGGCGGCAATCAGCCCCAGCATTTT
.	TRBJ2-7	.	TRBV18	CASSPPLIAVSRYEQYF	TGTGCCAGCTCACCACCGCTGATAGCCGTTTCTCGCTACGAGCAGTACTTC
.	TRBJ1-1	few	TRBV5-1	CASSLDGTRAFF	TGCGCCAGCAGCTTGGATGGTACGCGGGCTTTCTTT
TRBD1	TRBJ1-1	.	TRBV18	CASSPGTGTLNTEAFF	TGTGCCAGCTCACCTGGGACAGGGACCCTTAACACTGAAGCTTTCTTT
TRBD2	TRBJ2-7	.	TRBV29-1	CSVRLAGATYEQYF	TGCAGCGTCCGACTAGCGGGAGCTACCTACGAGCAGTACTTC